This T cell receptor beta chain was sequenced in a study of blood T cell repertoires in COVID-19. CDR3 size: 15 residues. CDR1 and CDR2 (germline): MDHEN, SYDVKM. V dropped 5 bases and J dropped 4; count of bases not matched to a gene: 10. Some clones are missing from TCRdb's copy, which holds only in-frame ones; the method was immunoSEQ multiplex PCR. The sample holds approximately 140,000 clones, about nine tenths seen once. The sequence was collected from a woman between 40 and 50 years old who had been exposed to COVID-19. The chain uses TRBV28 and TRBJ2-7, with 8 nucleotides matching TRBD1. Material for sequencing was PBMCs or T cells enriched from blood (not recorded which). This CDR3 reads CASSPTTGVRYEQYF. The CDR3 nucleotides are TGTGCCAGCAGTCCGACGACAGGGGTCAGGTACGAGCAGTACTTC. Based on the CDR3 plus reference TRBV28 and TRBJ2-7, the full variable domain is DVKVTQSSRYLVKRTGEKVFLECVQDMDHENMFWYRQDPGLGLRLIYFSYDVKMKEKGDIPEGYSVSREKKERFSLILESASTNQTSMYLCASSPTTGVRYEQYFGPGTRLTVT.